Listed below are T cell receptor beta chains from one sample, sequenced in a study of T-cell reconstitution after alpha-beta-depleted transplantation in children. TCRdb processed the PCR reads anew with MiXCR; each CDR3 protein has one entry. Of roughly 500,000 distinct CDR3 sequences in the sample, 10% are singletons; the top ten hold about 2.1%. This sample comprised PBMCs, obtained before TCRalphabeta/CD19-depleted stem cell transplant. These receptors all stem from a child aged 2-15 years with inherited bone marrow failure, due to receive a stem cell transplant. Both conserved end residues are part of each CDR3. Fields, in order: CDR3 protein, CDR3 DNA, clone size, J gene, V gene, D gene. A D gene is named only where the DNA matches it firmly. Clone size is given for some rows only: seen once, a few or many times, or a class if the clone is expanded.

CDR3 protein: CASSLKLAGVSSSGANVLTF
CDR3 DNA: TGTGCCAGCAGCTTAAAATTAGCGGGAGTTAGTAGTTCTGGGGCCAACGTCCTGACTTTC
clone size: many
J gene: TRBJ2-6
V gene: TRBV11-2
D gene: TRBD2

CDR3 protein: CASSLDLAGPAYEQYF
CDR3 DNA: TGTGCCAGCAGCCTAGATTTAGCGGGGCCCGCCTACGAGCAGTACTTC
clone size: many
J gene: TRBJ2-7
V gene: TRBV7-9
D gene: TRBD2

CDR3 protein: CASSLVKNTEAFF
CDR3 DNA: TGCGCCAGCAGCTTGGTTAAGAACACTGAAGCTTTCTTT
clone size: many
J gene: TRBJ1-1
V gene: TRBV5-1
D gene: -

CDR3 protein: CASSSLAGVGYEQYF
CDR3 DNA: TGTGCCAGCAGCTCCTTAGCGGGAGTGGGCTACGAGCAGTACTTC
clone size: many
J gene: TRBJ2-7
V gene: TRBV7-6
D gene: TRBD2

CDR3 protein: CASTELAGRNEQFF
CDR3 DNA: TGTGCCAGTACAGAACTAGCGGGAAGGAATGAGCAGTTCTTC
clone size: -
J gene: TRBJ2-1
V gene: TRBV19
D gene: TRBD2

CDR3 protein: CATSKAGTGAWQPQHF
CDR3 DNA: TGTGCCACCAGCAAAGCGGGCACAGGGGCCTGGCAGCCCCAGCATTTT
clone size: many
J gene: TRBJ1-5
V gene: TRBV15
D gene: TRBD1

CDR3 protein: CASSLTSPTYNEQFF
CDR3 DNA: TGTGCCAGCAGCTTGACTAGTCCTACCTACAATGAGCAGTTCTTC
clone size: many
J gene: TRBJ2-1
V gene: TRBV7-6
D gene: -

CDR3 protein: CASSLTGVPYEQYF
CDR3 DNA: TGTGCCAGCAGTTTAACCGGGGTCCCCTACGAGCAGTACTTC
clone size: -
J gene: TRBJ2-7
V gene: TRBV12-3/TRBV12-4
D gene: -

CDR3 protein: CSARGGYPSYNEQFF
CDR3 DNA: TGCAGTGCTAGAGGTGGTTATCCCTCCTACAATGAGCAGTTCTTC
clone size: many
J gene: TRBJ2-1
V gene: TRBV20-1
D gene: -

CDR3 protein: CASSRRGLQPQHF
CDR3 DNA: TGTGCCAGCAGCCGGCGGGGTTTACAGCCCCAGCATTTT
clone size: few
J gene: TRBJ1-5
V gene: TRBV28
D gene: -

CDR3 protein: CSVGLLGQGGETQYF
CDR3 DNA: TGCAGCGTTGGATTGTTGGGACAGGGGGGAGAGACCCAGTACTTC
clone size: many
J gene: TRBJ2-5
V gene: TRBV29-1
D gene: TRBD1

CDR3 protein: CASSLEGALTEAFF
CDR3 DNA: TGTGCCAGCAGCTTGGAGGGGGCCCTCACTGAAGCTTTCTTT
clone size: few
J gene: TRBJ1-1
V gene: TRBV7-9
D gene: TRBD1

CDR3 protein: CSVEEIYGYTF
CDR3 DNA: TGCAGCGTTGAGGAAATCTATGGCTACACCTTC
clone size: many
J gene: TRBJ1-2
V gene: TRBV29-1
D gene: -

CDR3 protein: CASSQPSGGYEQYF
CDR3 DNA: TGCGCCAGCAGCCAGCCTAGCGGGGGGTACGAGCAGTACTTC
clone size: many
J gene: TRBJ2-7
V gene: TRBV5-1
D gene: TRBD2

CDR3 protein: CASSSLPRDEQFF
CDR3 DNA: TGTGCCAGCAGCTCCCTCCCCAGGGATGAGCAGTTCTTC
clone size: -
J gene: TRBJ2-1
V gene: TRBV5-4
D gene: -

CDR3 protein: CASSLDFKGHTDTQYF
CDR3 DNA: TGTGCCAGCAGCTTAGATTTCAAGGGACACACAGATACGCAGTATTTT
clone size: few
J gene: TRBJ2-3
V gene: TRBV11-2
D gene: -

CDR3 protein: CATRGPSTYNEQFF
CDR3 DNA: TGTGCCACCAGGGGACCGAGCACTTACAATGAGCAGTTCTTC
clone size: -
J gene: TRBJ2-1
V gene: TRBV24-1
D gene: -

CDR3 protein: CASSPLGSAEQFF
CDR3 DNA: TGTGCCAGCAGCCCTCTAGGTTCAGCTGAGCAGTTCTTC
clone size: many
J gene: TRBJ2-1
V gene: TRBV13
D gene: -

CDR3 protein: CASSLIGRVEIKNYGYTF
CDR3 DNA: TGTGCCAGCAGCTTGATCGGCAGGGTCGAAATAAAAAACTATGGCTACACCTTC
clone size: many
J gene: TRBJ1-2
V gene: TRBV5-5
D gene: -

CDR3 protein: CASTQDGFFYGYTF
CDR3 DNA: TGTGCCAGCACCCAAGACGGATTCTTCTATGGCTACACCTTC
clone size: many
J gene: TRBJ1-2
V gene: TRBV12-3/TRBV12-4
D gene: -

CDR3 protein: CASSPPIAKNIQYF
CDR3 DNA: TGTGCCAGCAGTCCCCCAATAGCCAAAAACATTCAGTACTTC
clone size: many
J gene: TRBJ2-4
V gene: TRBV27
D gene: -

CDR3 protein: CATSRSGVEQYF
CDR3 DNA: TGTGCCACCAGCAGATCAGGGGTCGAGCAGTACTTC
clone size: many
J gene: TRBJ2-7
V gene: TRBV15
D gene: -

CDR3 protein: CASSFGGRNEQFF
CDR3 DNA: TGTGCCAGCAGCTTCGGGGGGCGGAATGAGCAGTTCTTC
clone size: many
J gene: TRBJ2-1
V gene: TRBV5-5
D gene: -

CDR3 protein: CSAPGSEYSAHEQYF
CDR3 DNA: TGCAGTGCTCCGGGGTCAGAATATTCGGCCCACGAGCAGTACTTC
clone size: many
J gene: TRBJ2-7
V gene: TRBV20-1
D gene: -

CDR3 protein: CASSEGQGYGVYEQYF
CDR3 DNA: TGTGCCAGCAGTGAAGGGCAGGGGTATGGAGTCTACGAGCAGTACTTC
clone size: many
J gene: TRBJ2-7
V gene: TRBV12-3/TRBV12-4
D gene: -

CDR3 protein: CSARDPGGKGTGELFF
CDR3 DNA: TGCAGTGCTAGAGATCCCGGGGGAAAAGGCACCGGGGAGCTGTTTTTT
clone size: many
J gene: TRBJ2-2
V gene: TRBV20-1
D gene: -

CDR3 protein: CATSREGETQYF
CDR3 DNA: TGTGCCACCAGCAGAGAGGGAGAGACCCAGTACTTC
clone size: many
J gene: TRBJ2-5
V gene: TRBV15
D gene: -

CDR3 protein: CSGLAGHEQFF
CDR3 DNA: TGCAGTGGCCTAGCGGGTCATGAGCAGTTCTTC
clone size: many
J gene: TRBJ2-1
V gene: TRBV20-1
D gene: TRBD2

CDR3 protein: CASSRDWGGYEQYF
CDR3 DNA: TGTGCCAGCAGTCGAGACTGGGGGGGCTACGAGCAGTACTTC
clone size: many
J gene: TRBJ2-7
V gene: TRBV6-2/TRBV6-3
D gene: TRBD2

CDR3 protein: CASSLPAGDGTQYF
CDR3 DNA: TGTGCCAGCAGCTTACCGGCGGGGGATGGGACCCAGTACTTC
clone size: many
J gene: TRBJ2-5
V gene: TRBV7-2
D gene: TRBD2

CDR3 protein: CASSQGHGRGLAVYEQYF
CDR3 DNA: TGCGCCAGCAGCCAAGGACACGGTCGAGGACTAGCGGTCTACGAGCAGTACTTC
clone size: many
J gene: TRBJ2-7
V gene: TRBV4-3
D gene: TRBD2

CDR3 protein: CASSLSSEQAAMGYTF
CDR3 DNA: TGTGCCAGCAGTTTATCAAGCGAGCAGGCGGCGATGGGCTACACCTTC
clone size: -
J gene: TRBJ1-2
V gene: TRBV27
D gene: -

CDR3 protein: CASSQAGGPVDNEQFF
CDR3 DNA: TGTGCCAGCAGCCAAGCGGGGGGGCCTGTAGACAATGAGCAGTTCTTC
clone size: many
J gene: TRBJ2-1
V gene: TRBV14
D gene: TRBD2

CDR3 protein: CASSLAWGEAFF
CDR3 DNA: TGTGCCAGCAGCTTAGCATGGGGCGAAGCTTTCTTT
clone size: -
J gene: TRBJ1-1
V gene: TRBV7-2
D gene: -

CDR3 protein: CASSLWTSFYEQYF
CDR3 DNA: TGTGCCAGCAGTTTATGGACTAGCTTTTACGAGCAGTACTTC
clone size: -
J gene: TRBJ2-7
V gene: TRBV28
D gene: TRBD2

CDR3 protein: CASSHGLAGGTDTQYF
CDR3 DNA: TGTGCCAGCAGCCACGGACTAGCGGGAGGAACAGATACGCAGTATTTT
clone size: few
J gene: TRBJ2-3
V gene: TRBV3-1
D gene: TRBD2

CDR3 protein: CASSSTGPSTDTQYF
CDR3 DNA: TGTGCCAGCAGCTCAACAGGGCCCAGCACAGATACGCAGTATTTT
clone size: many
J gene: TRBJ2-3
V gene: TRBV28
D gene: -

CDR3 protein: CAWSVISAGRYTEAFF
CDR3 DNA: TGTGCCTGGAGTGTTATTTCGGCGGGGAGGTACACTGAAGCTTTCTTT
clone size: few
J gene: TRBJ1-1
V gene: TRBV30
D gene: -

CDR3 protein: CASSQPGRANIQYF
CDR3 DNA: TGTGCCAGCAGCCAGCCGGGGCGGGCGAACATTCAGTACTTC
clone size: -
J gene: TRBJ2-4
V gene: TRBV7-8
D gene: -

CDR3 protein: CASSLAGVAYNEQFF
CDR3 DNA: TGTGCCAGCAGTTTAGCGGGAGTCGCCTACAATGAGCAGTTCTTC
clone size: many
J gene: TRBJ2-1
V gene: TRBV27
D gene: TRBD2

CDR3 protein: CASRDPSEGRFF
CDR3 DNA: TGCGCCAGCAGGGATCCTAGCGAGGGTCGGTTCTTC
clone size: many
J gene: TRBJ2-1
V gene: TRBV5-1
D gene: -

CDR3 protein: CASMGWGTGRTEAFF
CDR3 DNA: TGCGCCAGCATGGGGTGGGGTACAGGGCGCACTGAAGCTTTCTTT
clone size: many
J gene: TRBJ1-1
V gene: TRBV5-1
D gene: -

CDR3 protein: CAWSNHTGFPDEQYF
CDR3 DNA: TGTGCCTGGAGTAACCACACAGGGTTTCCCGACGAGCAGTACTTC
clone size: few
J gene: TRBJ2-7
V gene: TRBV30
D gene: -

CDR3 protein: CASSYSNGRETEKLFF
CDR3 DNA: TGTGCCAGCAGTTACTCGAACGGCAGGGAAACGGAAAAACTGTTTTTT
clone size: many
J gene: TRBJ1-4
V gene: TRBV6-5
D gene: -

CDR3 protein: CSARDSRGVSYNEQFF
CDR3 DNA: TGCAGTGCTAGAGATTCGCGGGGAGTGTCCTACAATGAGCAGTTCTTC
clone size: many
J gene: TRBJ2-1
V gene: TRBV20-1
D gene: -

CDR3 protein: CASSPRLGVANEQFF
CDR3 DNA: TGTGCCAGCAGCCCTCGACTAGGGGTGGCAAATGAGCAGTTCTTC
clone size: many
J gene: TRBJ2-1
V gene: TRBV14
D gene: -

CDR3 protein: CASSEGGAYYEQYF
CDR3 DNA: TGCGCCAGCAGTGAAGGAGGGGCGTACTACGAGCAGTACTTC
clone size: many
J gene: TRBJ2-7
V gene: TRBV10-2
D gene: -

CDR3 protein: CASSLASGGGGNTIYF
CDR3 DNA: TGCGCCAGCAGCTTGGCCTCGGGGGGCGGTGGAAACACCATATATTTT
clone size: many
J gene: TRBJ1-3
V gene: TRBV5-1
D gene: -

CDR3 protein: CASSQHLNTEAFF
CDR3 DNA: TGTGCCAGCAGTCAACACCTGAACACTGAAGCTTTCTTT
clone size: many
J gene: TRBJ1-1
V gene: TRBV27
D gene: -